What follows describes a single TCR beta chain. Its target is unknown. CDR1 is MNHNY and CDR2 is SVGAGI in the germline V gene (reference sequence). This CDR3 has 14 residues. The trim removed 0 bases at V and 8 bases at J, leaving 2 bases unmatched. The data were obtained in a study of Siglec-9 on CD8 T cells in melanoma. Study conclusions and caveats: In melanoma tumors, a Siglec-9-marked effector memory CD8+ subset reportedly appeared to accumulate.

Profiled with immunoSEQ multiplex PCR; TCRdb holds only in-frame clones, not every one. The sample lists roughly 30,000 clones; less than 85% were seen once. This sequence was found in a human donor in good health. J is TRBJ1-4 and V is TRBV6-6, with 8 positions matching TRBD1. Source material: Siglec-9- CD8+ T cells sorted from blood. The CDR3 region is CASSYSTGVEKLFF. The CDR3 DNA reads TGTGCCAGCAGTTACTCGACAGGGGTGGAAAAACTGTTTTTT.